The sequence of this TCR beta chain was determined in a study of blood T cells in healthy people across ages. Study-wide findings and caveats: Per million T cells, the diversity of TCR beta decreased roughly linearly as age advanced.

This clonotype was seen once. The antigen is not known. A much larger clone is a single base away; this may be a read error. The use of a sample-barcoded 5' primer and a J-beta primer mix characterized a second PCR of about 7 to 12 cycles. Template switching added a 12-random-nucleotide identifier to every cDNA molecule. TCRdb reprocessed the 5' RACE reads with MiXCR, giving one entry per CDR3 protein. Here the sample spans approximately 690,000 distinct CDR3 sequences, 40% to 45% being singletons. There are 14 residues in the CDR3. Trimming stripped 5 bases from V and 2 bases from J, with 11 bases between.

The chain combines TRBV12-3 or TRBV12-4 with TRBJ2-3; D uncertain. This TCR derives from a man older than 75 in good health. Sequenced material: blood. In nucleotides, the CDR3 is TGTGCCAGCAGTCAAAGGATCTCCACAGATACGCAGTATTTT. Translation: CASSQRISTDTQYF.